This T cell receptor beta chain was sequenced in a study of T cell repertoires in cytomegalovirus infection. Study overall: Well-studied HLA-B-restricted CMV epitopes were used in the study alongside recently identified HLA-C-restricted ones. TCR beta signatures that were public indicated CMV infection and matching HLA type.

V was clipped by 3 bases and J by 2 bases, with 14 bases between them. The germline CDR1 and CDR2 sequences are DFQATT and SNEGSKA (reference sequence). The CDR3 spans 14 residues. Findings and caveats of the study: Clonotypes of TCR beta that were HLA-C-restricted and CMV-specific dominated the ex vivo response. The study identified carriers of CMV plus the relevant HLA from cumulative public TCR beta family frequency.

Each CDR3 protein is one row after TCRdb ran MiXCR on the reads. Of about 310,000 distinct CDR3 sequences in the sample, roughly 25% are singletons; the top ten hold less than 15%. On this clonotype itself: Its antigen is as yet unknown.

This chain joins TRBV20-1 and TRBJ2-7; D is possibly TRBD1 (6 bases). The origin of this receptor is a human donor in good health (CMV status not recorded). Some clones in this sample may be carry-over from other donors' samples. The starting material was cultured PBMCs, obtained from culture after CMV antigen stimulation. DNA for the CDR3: TGCAGTGCTAGTACACGGGACAAAGCCTACGAGCAGTACTTC. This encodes CSASTRDKAYEQYF.